This T cell receptor beta chain is from a study of beta chain features in type 1 diabetes. The study's findings and limits: Cells with high TCR expression could be over-represented by cDNA sequencing.

Investigators reverse transcribed all isolated RNA, so they sequenced expressed TCRB transcripts. Here immunoSEQ multiplex PCR was the method, and the copy in TCRdb shows in-frame clones only, minus some. Of under 250,000 clones listed, roughly an eighth are singletons. In this sample, this clone turned up once. Antigen: not known. This CDR3 is built from 15 residues. The V gene's germline CDR1 is MNHEY and CDR2 SVGAGI. The ends were cut back, 6 bases at V and 5 bases at J, with 19 bases in the middle. The sequence was obtained from a woman aged 40 to 55 in good health. The chain combines TRBV6-5 with TRBJ2-5; weak D call: TRBD1 (6 bases). Sequencing was done on a sample of naive CD4+ T cells from blood. The CDR3 sequence is CASSLRTAWGETQYF. In DNA form, the CDR3 reads TGTGCCAGCAGCCTACGGACAGCTTGGGGGGAGACCCAGTACTTC.